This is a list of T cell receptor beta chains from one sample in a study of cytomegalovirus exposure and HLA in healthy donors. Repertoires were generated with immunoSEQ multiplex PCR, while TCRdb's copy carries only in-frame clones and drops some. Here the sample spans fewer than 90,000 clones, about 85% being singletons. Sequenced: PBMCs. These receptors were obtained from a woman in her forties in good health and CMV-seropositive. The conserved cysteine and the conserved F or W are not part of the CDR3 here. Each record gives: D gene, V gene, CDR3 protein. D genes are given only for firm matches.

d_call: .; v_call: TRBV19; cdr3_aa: ASSMLDGLSSYEQY
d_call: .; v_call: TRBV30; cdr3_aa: AWSVRGLAKNIQY
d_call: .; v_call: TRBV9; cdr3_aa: ASTHRGGPQETQY
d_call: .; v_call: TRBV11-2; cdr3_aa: ASSLLQTAGYEQF
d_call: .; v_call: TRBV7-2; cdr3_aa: ASSPRLGAGTGELF
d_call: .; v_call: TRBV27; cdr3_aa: ASRSLSGANVLT
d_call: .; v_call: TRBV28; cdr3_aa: ASSFRLFNQPQH
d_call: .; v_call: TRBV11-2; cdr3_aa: ASSPRQDLRGAF
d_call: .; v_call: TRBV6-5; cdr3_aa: ASSYSSQTRTF
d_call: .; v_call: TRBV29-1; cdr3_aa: SVVSDSSYEQY